This T cell receptor beta chain was recorded in a study of cytomegalovirus exposure and HLA in healthy donors. General study findings and limits: Overall, around 160 TCR beta chains were annotated as cytomegalovirus-associated. Across donors, most TCRs were seen rarely, yet some public ones were widespread.

In its sample, this clone is medium-sized. Its target is unknown. Using immunoSEQ multiplex PCR, the repertoire was profiled, and TCRdb retains in-frame clones only, with some absent. The sample carries roughly 45,000 clones, around nine tenths recorded once. After removal of 5 bases from V and 2 bases from J, the junction contained 8 bases not matched to a gene. The CDR3 extends over 15 amino acids. The germline V gene has CDR1 SGHRS and CDR2 YFSETQ. The study drew the donors from its roughly 120-subject validation cohort, separate from the approximately 700-subject first cohort. The chain carries TRBV5-1 and TRBJ2-7, with 9 bases matching TRBD2. This receptor was taken from a man in his late teens or twenties in good health and CMV-seronegative. The sample comprised PBMCs. This CDR3 is CASRFGLAQTYEQYF. The DNA for the CDR3 is TGCGCCAGCAGATTCGGACTAGCGCAAACCTACGAGCAGTACTTC.